The 10 T cell receptor beta chains presented below share a single source sample, sequenced in a study of CD8+ T cells in alopecia areata. Sample treatment: oral pan-JAK inhibitor, 5-10 mg twice daily. RNA was isolated and reverse transcribed to cDNA, the sequencing template. Method: immunoSEQ multiplex PCR; TCRdb's copy keeps in-frame clones and lacks some. This sample yields over 150,000 clones, of which 50% to 65% are seen a single time; 9.5% to 14% belongs to the top ten. Sequencing used CD8+ T cells sorted from blood, obtained at week 24, from a patient treated with tofacitinib. These receptors came from a human donor with alopecia areata.

The chain employs TRBV30 and TRBJ2-1; the D is unclear. This CDR3 has 11 amino acids. Looked up from germline, CDR1 is GTSNPN and CDR2 is SVGIG (reference sequence). Trimming cost V 2 bases and J 8 bases, with 7 bases left between them. CDR3 protein: CAWSRSDEQFF. In nucleotides, the CDR3 is TGTGCCTGGAGTCGTTCGGATGAGCAGTTCTTC.

The chain couples TRBV25-1 to TRBJ1-1, with D uncertain. Trimming pared 1 base from V and 3 bases from J, leaving 6 bases between. Germline V gives CDR1 MGHDK, CDR2 SYGVNS. This CDR3 contains 13 residues. The CDR3 DNA reads as TGTGCCAGCAGTGAATTAGGTTACACTGAAGCTTTCTTT. This codes for CASSELGYTEAFF.

V is TRBV19 and J is TRBJ2-7; no definite D call. V was clipped by 5 bases and J by 3 bases, with 11 bases between them. Germline V gene sequence: CDR1 LNHDA, CDR2 SQIVND (reference sequence). The CDR3 runs 13 residues. The CDR3 DNA follows: TGTGCCAGTAGTTCACAGAGCAACTACGAGCAGTACTTC. Its protein is CASSSQSNYEQYF.

The rearrangement uses TRBV6-1 and TRBJ1-2; D is undetermined. Germline CDR1 MNHNS, CDR2 SASEGT. V was pared by 5 bases and J by 8 bases, with 18 bases between. This CDR3 has 14 amino acids. In DNA form, the CDR3 reads TGTGCCAGCAGTCCACCAGATCAAAGTGACGGCTACACCTTC. This sequence encodes CASSPPDQSDGYTF.

The chain couples TRBV11-2 to TRBJ2-3, with D perhaps matching TRBD1 (6 bases). This CDR3 contains 18 residues. Trimming removed 3 bases from V and 0 bases from J, with 19 bases in between. Germline CDR1 and CDR2: SGHAT and FQNNGV. The CDR3: CASSFYYGTSTSTDTQYF. In DNA form, the CDR3 reads TGTGCCAGCAGCTTTTACTATGGGACATCCACTAGCACAGATACGCAGTATTTT. The full variable domain, in which reference TRBV11-2 and TRBJ2-3 provide the parts outside the CDR3, is EAGVAQSPRYKIIEKRQSVAFWCNPISGHATLYWYQQILGQGPKLLIQFQNNGVVDDSQLPKDRFSAERLKGVDSTLKIQPAKLEDSAVYLCASSFYYGTSTSTDTQYFGPGTRLTVL.

In its sample, this clone was seen a few times. For the CDR3, the DNA is TGTGCCAGCAGCTTATCCTCCGGAGAAGGGGATGAAGCTTTCTTT. Protein sequence: CASSLSSGEGDEAFF. The V call is TRBV13, the J call TRBJ1-1; a possible D gene is TRBD1 (5 bases). Germline V lookup: CDR1 PRHDT, CDR2 FYEKMQ (reference sequence). There are 15 residues in the CDR3. V was cut by 2 bases and J by 7 bases, with 17 bases left in between.

V is TRBV7-7 and J is TRBJ2-7; TRBD1 matches 9 bases. Looked up from germline, CDR1 is SSHAT and CDR2 is FNYEAQ (reference sequence). V lost 4 bases, J lost 3 bases, and 4 bases stayed unmatched. There are 14 residues in the CDR3. In DNA form, the CDR3 reads TGTGCCAGCAGCTCCGGGACAGGGTTCTACGAGCAGTACTTC. It yields the protein CASSSGTGFYEQYF. Full variable domain (remainder filled in from reference TRBV7-7 and TRBJ2-7): GAGVSQSPRYKVTKRGQDVTLRCDPISSHATLYWYQQALGQGPEFLTYFNYEAQPDKSGLPSDRFSAERPEGSISTLTIQRTEQRDSAMYRCASSSGTGFYEQYFGPGTRLTVT.

CDR3 sequence (DNA): TGTGCCAGCAGTTTGGGTCCCGGAGGCAGTGAAAAACTGTTTTTT. Its protein product is CASSLGPGGSEKLFF. The gene calls are TRBV27 and TRBJ1-4; D gene ambiguous. CDR1 and CDR2 (germline): MNHEY, SMNVEV (reference sequence). The CDR3 totals 15 residues. Deletions cut 3 bases from V and 7 bases from J, with 15 bases between.

The V gene is TRBV25-1, the J gene TRBJ2-1; no definite D call. Trimming cost V 6 bases and J 6 bases, with 6 bases left between them. Germline V gene sequence: CDR1 MGHDK, CDR2 SYGVNS. The CDR3 has 11 amino acids. The CDR3 region is CASSDTNEQFF. In nucleotides, the CDR3 is TGTGCCAGCAGCGATACCAATGAGCAGTTCTTC.

The V and J genes are TRBV5-1 and TRBJ2-6; 8 nucleotides agree with TRBD1. V was pared by 4 bases and J by 0 bases, with 12 bases of the junction left unmatched. This CDR3 is 19 amino acids long. CDR1 and CDR2 from the germline V gene are SGHRS and YFSETQ. CDR3 bases: TGCGCCAGCAGCCTACCCCCGGGACAGGCGCGCTCTGGGGCCAACGTCCTGACTTTC. Its protein product is CASSLPPGQARSGANVLTF.